The 18 T cell receptor beta chains in this list originate from one sample, sequenced in a study of blood T cell repertoires in COVID-19. Using immunoSEQ multiplex PCR, the repertoire was profiled, and TCRdb retains in-frame clones only, with some absent. The sample records about 170,000 clones, 80% to 85% being singletons. Material: peripheral blood. The source is a man between 65 and 85 years old with active or convalescent COVID-19.

The chain joins TRBV30 to TRBJ1-1, with 7 bases fitting TRBD1. Looked up from germline, CDR1 is GTSNPN and CDR2 is SVGIG (reference sequence). The CDR3 consists of 15 residues. The V and J ends lost 5 bases and 7 bases, in that order; junction bases with no gene match: 16. The chain's CDR3 is CAWEKRGQTNLEAFF. Here the CDR3 DNA reads TGTGCCTGGGAGAAAAGGGGACAGACAAATCTTGAAGCTTTCTTT.

V gene TRBV6-2 or TRBV6-3 combines with J gene TRBJ1-2, with D possibly matching TRBD1 (6 bases). The length of the CDR3 is 16 residues. V was trimmed by 0 bases and J by 1 base, leaving 12 bases between them. Per the germline V gene, CDR1 is MNHEY and CDR2 is SVGEGT. The CDR3 protein is CASSYSNQGRNYGYTF. The CDR3 nucleotides are TGTGCCAGCAGTTACTCTAACCAGGGGCGTAACTATGGCTACACCTTC.

This clone was observed a few times. The rearrangement joins TRBV28 to TRBJ2-7; TRBD2 matches 8 bases. This CDR3 is 15 amino acids long. The J segment lost 5 bases and the V segment lost 4 bases, leaving 10 bases of the junction unmatched. Germline V lookup: CDR1 MDHEN, CDR2 SYDVKM. CDR3 in DNA: TGTGCCAGCAGTTCCCCCCGGGGGGGATCCGACGAGCAGTACTTC. Its protein is CASSSPRGGSDEQYF.

The gene calls are TRBV7-9 and TRBJ2-2; 7 bases fit TRBD1. V was pared by 5 bases and J by 1 base, with 4 bases of the junction left unmatched. In germline, CDR1 is SEHNR, CDR2 FQNEAQ (reference sequence). This CDR3 spans 15 amino acids. The CDR3 here is CASSPGDRNTGELFF. The CDR3 DNA follows: TGTGCCAGCAGCCCAGGGGACAGGAACACCGGGGAGCTGTTTTTT.

V gene TRBV11-1 combines with J gene TRBJ2-5; 15 nucleotides match TRBD2. Looked up from germline, CDR1 is SGHAT and CDR2 is FQDESV (reference sequence). This CDR3 is 16 amino acids long. V lost 5 bases and J lost 5; bases outside the gene matches: 6. In DNA form, the CDR3 reads TGTGCCAGCAGCGAACGGACTAGCGGGAGGGGGGAGACCCAGTACTTC. Translated: CASSERTSGRGETQYF.

The V call is TRBV19, the J call TRBJ2-3; 9 bases match TRBD2. Germline V gives CDR1 LNHDA, CDR2 SQIVND (reference sequence). CDR3 length: 16 residues. After removal of 3 bases from V and 2 bases from J, the junction contained 6 bases not matched to a gene. CDR3: CASSIRSGSPTDTQYF. CDR3 DNA: TGTGCCAGTAGTATTCGTAGCGGGAGTCCCACAGATACGCAGTATTTT.

The V gene is TRBV11-2, the J gene TRBJ1-2; maybe TRBD1 (5 bases). The V and J ends lost 1 base and 7 bases respectively, with 19 bases between them. Germline CDR1 is SGHAT and CDR2 is FQNNGV. The CDR3 is 16 amino acids. The CDR3 region has the DNA TGTGCCAGCAGCTTAGCTCTAAAGGGGCGAAGGGCTGGCTACACCTTC. This gives the protein CASSLALKGRRAGYTF.

This clone was found once. The sample holds other DNA sequences that translate to the same CDR3. The CDR3 DNA follows: TGTGCCAGCAGTTACTTTCGGGGTCGGGAGACCCAGTACTTC. Its protein product is CASSYFRGRETQYF. This chain joins TRBV6-2 or TRBV6-3 and TRBJ2-5; D might be TRBD2 (5 bases). This CDR3 has 14 amino acids. Germline-derived CDR1 and CDR2 are MNHEY and SVGEGT. Trimming cost V 1 base and J 5 bases, with 11 bases left between them.

V usage is TRBV5-1 and J usage is TRBJ2-7, with 10 bases aligning to TRBD2. CDR3 length: 18 amino acids. After removal of 4 bases from V and 5 bases from J, the junction contained 18 bases not matched to a gene. Per the germline V gene, CDR1 is SGHRS and CDR2 is YFSETQ. The CDR3: CASSHGVGLAGVSDEQYF. CDR3 DNA sequence: TGCGCCAGCAGCCATGGCGTGGGGCTAGCGGGAGTTTCGGACGAGCAGTACTTC.

This clone was counted a few times. The chain uses TRBV5-5 and TRBJ2-3; D gene unclear. Germline CDR1 is SGHKS and CDR2 is YYEKEE (reference sequence). The CDR3 is made up of 14 amino acids. V lost 0 bases and J lost 2, with 7 bases in between. CDR3 protein: CASSLAYHTDTQYF. The CDR3 DNA sequence: TGTGCCAGCAGCTTGGCCTACCACACAGATACGCAGTATTTT.

The CDR3, as DNA: TGTGCCAGCAGTTTATCGGGGGGTAGAGGGCCCCAGCATTTT. Protein: CASSLSGGRGPQHF. The chain is built from TRBV27 and TRBJ1-5; possibly TRBD1 for D (5 bases). The CDR3 runs to 14 residues. Per germline, CDR1 MNHEY and CDR2 SMNVEV (reference sequence). Trimming took off 0 bases at V and 9 bases at J, with 12 bases between the two ends.

The chain joins TRBV7-9 to TRBJ2-2; 13 nucleotides align to TRBD2. Germline V gives CDR1 SEHNR, CDR2 FQNEAQ (reference sequence). Trimming cost V 5 bases and J 5 bases; bases outside gene matches: 11. The CDR3 runs to 18 residues. CDR3 loop: CASSRETLTSGGTGELFF. The CDR3 DNA is TGTGCCAGCAGCCGCGAAACCTTGACTAGCGGGGGGACCGGGGAGCTGTTTTTT.

The CDR3 loop is CASSIGQGTDTQYF. The CDR3 region has the DNA TGTGCCAGTAGTATCGGACAGGGCACAGATACGCAGTATTTT. The chain combines TRBV19 with TRBJ2-3, with 7 positions matching TRBD1. Germline CDR1 reads LNHDA; CDR2 reads SQIVND (reference sequence). The V and J ends lost 3 bases and 1 base, in that order; junction bases with no gene match: 1. The CDR3 runs to 14 residues. Full variable domain (missing parts from reference TRBV19 and TRBJ2-3): DGGITQSPKYLFRKEGQNVTLSCEQNLNHDAMYWYRQDPGQGLRLIYYSQIVNDFQKGDIAEGYSVSREKKESFPLTVTSAQKNPTAFYLCASSIGQGTDTQYFGPGTRLTVL.

V is TRBV19 and J is TRBJ1-2, with a tentative D call TRBD1 (5 bases). The V end was cut by 4 bases, the J end by 4 bases, with 16 bases between. The germline V gene encodes CDR1 LNHDA and CDR2 SQIVND (reference sequence). This CDR3 contains 15 residues. Here the CDR3 DNA reads TGTGCCAGTAGTAAGGGAGGGACGCTGTTCTATGGCTACACCTTC. Encoded protein: CASSKGGTLFYGYTF.

The V and J genes are TRBV24-1 and TRBJ2-2; 15 nucleotides agree with TRBD2. After removal of 4 bases from V and 0 bases from J, the junction contained 5 bases not matched to a gene. This CDR3 is built from 19 residues. Germline CDR1 reads KGHDR; CDR2 reads SFDVKD. The CDR3 nucleotides are TGTGCCACCAGTGACACCGGACTAGCGGGGGGGCCGAACACCGGGGAGCTGTTTTTT. Its protein is CATSDTGLAGGPNTGELFF.

This rearrangement joins TRBV5-1 to TRBJ1-5; D is perhaps TRBD1 (5 bases). The CDR3 runs to 15 residues. The V gene lost 2 bases and the J gene lost 6 bases, with 15 bases spanning the gap. Germline CDR1 is SGHRS and CDR2 is YFSETQ. The CDR3 protein is CASSFGAGLGQPQHF. In DNA form, the CDR3 reads TGCGCCAGCAGCTTTGGTGCGGGGCTGGGTCAGCCCCAGCATTTT.

The chain uses TRBV19 and TRBJ2-1, with 8 nucleotides matching TRBD1. The CDR3 has 17 residues. V lost 2 bases and J lost 1; bases outside the gene matches: 7. Germline V CDR1 and CDR2: LNHDA, SQIVND (reference sequence). CDR3 sequence reads: CASSIQLWDRSYNEQFF. The CDR3 DNA reads as TGTGCCAGTAGTATACAGCTATGGGACAGGTCCTACAATGAGCAGTTCTTC.

This sequence joins TRBV4-3 and TRBJ2-1; D is ambiguous. Germline V gives CDR1 LGHNA, CDR2 YSLEER. Trimming removed 1 base at V and 1 base at J, with 17 bases between. The CDR3 spans 18 residues. The CDR3 loop is CASSQAPGSRASYNEQFF. In nucleotides, the CDR3 is TGCGCCAGCAGCCAAGCTCCGGGTTCCCGCGCATCCTACAATGAGCAGTTCTTC.